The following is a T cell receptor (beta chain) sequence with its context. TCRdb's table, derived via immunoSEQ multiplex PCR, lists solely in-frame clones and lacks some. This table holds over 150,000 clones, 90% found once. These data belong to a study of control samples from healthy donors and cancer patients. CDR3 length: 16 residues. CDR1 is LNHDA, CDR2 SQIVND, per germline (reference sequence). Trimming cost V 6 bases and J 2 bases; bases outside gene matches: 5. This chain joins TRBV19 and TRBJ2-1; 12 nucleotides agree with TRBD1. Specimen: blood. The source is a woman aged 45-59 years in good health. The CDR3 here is CASSNRDRGPYNEQFF. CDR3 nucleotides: TGTGCCAGTAGCAACCGGGACAGGGGGCCCTACAATGAGCAGTTCTTC.